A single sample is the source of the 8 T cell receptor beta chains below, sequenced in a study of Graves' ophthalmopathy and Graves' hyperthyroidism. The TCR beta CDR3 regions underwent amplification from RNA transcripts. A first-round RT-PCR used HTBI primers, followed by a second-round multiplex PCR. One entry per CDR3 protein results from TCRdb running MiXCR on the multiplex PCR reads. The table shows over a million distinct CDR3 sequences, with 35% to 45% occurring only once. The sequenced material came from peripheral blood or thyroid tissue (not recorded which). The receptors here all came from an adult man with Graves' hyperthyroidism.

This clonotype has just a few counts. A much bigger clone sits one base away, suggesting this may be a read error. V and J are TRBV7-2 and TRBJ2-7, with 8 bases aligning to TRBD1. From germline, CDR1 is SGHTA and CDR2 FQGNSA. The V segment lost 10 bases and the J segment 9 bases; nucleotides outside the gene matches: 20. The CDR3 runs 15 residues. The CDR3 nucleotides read TGTGCCACCAGTGATCCCGGGCAGGGGGCCGGCGCGCAGTACTTC. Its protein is CATSDPGQGAGAQYF. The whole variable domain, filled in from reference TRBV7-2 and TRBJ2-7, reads GAGVSQSPSNKVTEKGKDVELRCDPISGHTALYWYRQSLGQGLEFLIYFQGNSAPDKSGLPSDRFSAERTGGSVSTLTIQRTQQEDSAVYLCATSDPGQGAGAQYFGPGTRLTVT.

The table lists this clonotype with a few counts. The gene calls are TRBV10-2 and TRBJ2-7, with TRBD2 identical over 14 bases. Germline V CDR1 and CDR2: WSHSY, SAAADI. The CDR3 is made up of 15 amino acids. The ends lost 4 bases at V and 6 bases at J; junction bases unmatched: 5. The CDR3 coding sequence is TGCGCCAGCAGTGCCGGACTAGCGGGAGGTCGCGAGCAGTACTTC. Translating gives CASSAGLAGGREQYF.

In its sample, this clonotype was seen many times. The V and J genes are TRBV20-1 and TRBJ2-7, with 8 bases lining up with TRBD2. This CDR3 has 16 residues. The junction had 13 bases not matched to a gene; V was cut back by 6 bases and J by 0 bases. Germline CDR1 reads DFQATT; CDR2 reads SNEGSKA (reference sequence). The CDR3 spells CSANPSRGRSSYEQYF. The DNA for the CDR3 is TGCAGTGCGAACCCCTCTCGCGGGAGGAGCTCCTACGAGCAGTACTTC.

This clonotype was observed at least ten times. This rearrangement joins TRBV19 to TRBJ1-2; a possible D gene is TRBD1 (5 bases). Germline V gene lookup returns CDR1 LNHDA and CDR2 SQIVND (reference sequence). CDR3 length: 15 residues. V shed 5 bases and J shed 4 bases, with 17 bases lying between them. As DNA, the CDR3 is TGTGCCAGTAGTTCCTACGGGACGGTGGGCTATGGCTACACCTTC. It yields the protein CASSSYGTVGYGYTF.

CDR3 bases: TGTGCCACCGGGCGCCCGGGGCAGGGGAAAGAGACCCAGTACTTC. Its translation: CATGRPGQGKETQYF. The chain recombines TRBV15 with TRBJ2-5; a weak D match, TRBD1 (6 bases). The CDR3 is made up of 15 amino acids. The V end was cut by 8 bases, the J end by 3 bases, with 19 bases between. The germline V gene has CDR1 LNHNV and CDR2 YYDKDF (reference sequence).

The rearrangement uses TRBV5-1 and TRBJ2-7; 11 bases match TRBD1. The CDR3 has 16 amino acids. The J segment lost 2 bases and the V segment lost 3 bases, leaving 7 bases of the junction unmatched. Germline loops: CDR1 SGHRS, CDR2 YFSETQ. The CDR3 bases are TGCGCCAGCAGCTCTCGGACAGGGGGCAGTCCCTACGAGCAGTACTTC. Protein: CASSSRTGGSPYEQYF.

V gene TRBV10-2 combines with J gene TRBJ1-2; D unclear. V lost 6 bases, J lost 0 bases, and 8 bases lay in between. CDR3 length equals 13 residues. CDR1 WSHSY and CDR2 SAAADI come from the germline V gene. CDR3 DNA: TGCGCCAGCAGCTACAACGCTAACTATGGCTACACCTTC. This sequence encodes CASSYNANYGYTF.

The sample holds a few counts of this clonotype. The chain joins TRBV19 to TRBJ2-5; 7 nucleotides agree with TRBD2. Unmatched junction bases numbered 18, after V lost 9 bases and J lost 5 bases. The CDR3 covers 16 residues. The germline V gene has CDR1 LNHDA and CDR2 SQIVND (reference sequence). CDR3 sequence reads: CASSRAGVSLGETQYF. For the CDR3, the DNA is TGTGCCAGCTCAAGGGCGGGAGTATCCCTCGGGGAGACCCAGTACTTC.